The text below deals with one T cell receptor (beta chain). This record comes from a study of T-cell reconstitution after alpha-beta-depleted transplantation in children. With V trimmed by 7 bases and J by 4 bases, 7 bases remained unmatched. The CDR3 sequence is 14 residues long. A library of TCRbeta sequences, prepared with unique molecular identifiers, was generated. TCRdb re-derived calls from the PCR reads in MiXCR, one entry per CDR3 protein. The sample carries around 480,000 distinct CDR3 sequences, approximately 30% recorded once. This material consisted of PBMCs from the stem cell graft donor, taken from the stem cell graft. The rearrangement links TRBV12-3 or TRBV12-4 to TRBJ2-1; 7 nucleotides align to TRBD2. The clonotype originates from a human donor who donated a stem cell graft to a child with aplastic anemia. Here the CDR3 DNA reads TGTGCCAGCATCCCAGAGCGGGGTTACAATGAGCAGTTCTTC. Protein product: CASIPERGYNEQFF.